Presented here are 11 T cell receptor beta chains from one specimen sequenced in a study of vaccination and CD4 T cells after COVID-19. Cultured CD4+ T-cell DNA underwent Oncomine TCR Beta short-read sequencing. One entry per CDR3 protein, called by TCRdb with MiXCR from the PCR reads. Among about 15,000 distinct CDR3 sequences listed, about 33% were seen once. Documented treatment: roughly 11-day PBMC culture with coronavirus spike peptide pools or control peptides (ViraFEST assay). These TCRs are of unknown antigen specificity. Sequencing used cultured CD4+ T cells from blood. These receptors came from a human donor with COVID-19.

The chain employs TRBV9 and TRBJ1-5; D is perhaps TRBD1 (6 bases). The CDR3 totals 15 residues. Germline V gene data show CDR1 as SGDLS and CDR2 as YYNGEE. V was pared by 0 bases and J by 9 bases, with 16 bases between. CDR3 in DNA: TGTGCCAGCAGCGTAGAGGGGGGGCCCCTTTCGCCCCAGCATTTT. Amino acids: CASSVEGGPLSPQHF.

V and J are TRBV5-5 and TRBJ2-5; TRBD2 matches 8 bases. From germline, CDR1 is SGHKS and CDR2 YYEKEE (reference sequence). V shed 5 bases, J shed 4 bases, and the junction held 13 bases outside the gene matches. This CDR3 comprises 16 residues. DNA of the CDR3: TGTGCCAGCAGTTCCCAATACGGGGGGGCTTTAGAGACCCAGTACTTC. It specifies CASSSQYGGALETQYF.

The rearrangement joins TRBV5-1 to TRBJ2-7; D ambiguous. The V gene's germline CDR1 is SGHRS and CDR2 YFSETQ. Trimming removed 4 bases from V and 2 bases from J, with 13 bases in between. The CDR3 runs to 14 residues. CDR3: CASSPDDATYEQYF. The CDR3 DNA reads TGCGCCAGCAGCCCGGACGATGCAACCTACGAGCAGTACTTC.

The J gene is TRBJ1-1, the V gene TRBV2; TRBD1 aligns across 10 bases. The V segment lost 0 bases and the J segment 4 bases; nucleotides outside the gene matches: 2. CDR1 and CDR2 (germline): SNHLY, FYNNEI. The CDR3 consists of 15 residues. The CDR3, as DNA: TGTGCCAGCAGTGAAGCGGACAGGGGGGGCACTGAAGCTTTCTTT. Translation: CASSEADRGGTEAFF.

This clonotype was seen a handful of times. The chain combines TRBV19 with TRBJ1-1; D is perhaps TRBD1 (6 bases). Germline V gene data show CDR1 as LNHDA and CDR2 as SQIVND (reference sequence). The CDR3 spans 14 residues. The V end was cut by 2 bases, the J end by 6 bases, with 13 bases between. The CDR3 spells CASSILTGLAEAFF. The CDR3 DNA reads TGTGCCAGTAGTATATTAACAGGGCTGGCTGAAGCTTTCTTT.

The chain carries TRBV6-2 or TRBV6-3 and TRBJ2-7, with no clear D. The CDR3 length is 12 residues. Deletions cut 5 bases from V and 5 bases from J, with 10 bases between. Looked up from germline, CDR1 is MNHEY and CDR2 is SVGEGT. CDR3 protein: CASSPRTHEQYF. The CDR3 bases are TGTGCCAGCAGTCCAAGGACCCACGAGCAGTACTTC.

V usage is TRBV4-3 and J usage is TRBJ2-2; D possibly corresponds to TRBD2 (7 bases). Germline CDR1 and CDR2: LGHNA and YSLEER. V was cut by 1 base and J by 5 bases, with 14 bases left in between. CDR3 length: 16 amino acids. Here the CDR3 DNA reads TGCGCCAGCAGCCAAGGCGGGGGCCCGGGGACCGGGGAGCTGTTTTTT. Amino acid sequence: CASSQGGGPGTGELFF.

This clonotype was seen a handful of times. The chain combines TRBV11-1 with TRBJ1-2, with D tentatively TRBD1 (5 bases). This CDR3 is 14 amino acids long. CDR1 is SGHAT, CDR2 FQDESV, per germline (reference sequence). The V end lost 7 bases, the J end lost 2 bases, and 14 bases lay between the germline ends. The CDR3: CASNPRGENYGYTF. CDR3 in DNA: TGTGCCAGCAACCCGAGAGGGGAAAACTATGGCTACACCTTC.

The rearrangement links TRBV12-3 or TRBV12-4 to TRBJ2-3; 8 bases agree with TRBD1. With V trimmed by 4 bases and J by 5 bases, 14 bases remained unmatched. The CDR3 covers 17 residues. The CDR3 here is CASSSSRTGLAQDTQYF. CDR3 nucleotides: TGTGCCAGCAGTTCCTCTAGGACAGGGTTAGCGCAAGATACGCAGTATTTT.

The V and J genes are TRBV5-6 and TRBJ1-1, with a weak D call TRBD1 (5 bases). Germline-derived CDR1 and CDR2 are SGHDT and YYEEEE. The CDR3 spans 14 residues. V lost 0 bases and J lost 4, with 10 bases in between. As DNA, the CDR3 is TGTGCCAGCAGCTTGGGGGGCAAAGGCACTGAAGCTTTCTTT. Residues: CASSLGGKGTEAFF. Using reference TRBV5-6 and TRBJ1-1 for the parts outside the CDR3, the full variable domain is DAGVTQSPTHLIKTRGQQVTLRCSPKSGHDTVSWYQQALGQGPQFIFQYYEEEERQRGNFPDRFSGHQFPNYSSELNVNALLLGDSALYLCASSLGGKGTEAFFGQGTRLTVV.

This clonotype has only a few counts. This sequence joins TRBV28 and TRBJ2-1; 7 bases match TRBD2. CDR1 and CDR2 (germline): MDHEN, SYDVKM. Losses at the gene ends were 5 bases for V and 0 bases for J; bases not matched to a gene: 10. The CDR3 is 17 residues long. The chain's CDR3 is CASSSVWRGSSYNEQFF. DNA of the CDR3: TGTGCCAGCAGTAGCGTCTGGCGGGGGAGCTCCTACAATGAGCAGTTCTTC.